Listed here is a single T cell receptor beta chain. The data stem from a study of blood T cells in healthy people across ages. Together with a sample-barcoded 5' primer, a J-beta primer mix was included in a second PCR lasting about 6 to 11 cycles. Each CDR3 protein gets one entry after TCRdb re-called the 5' RACE reads with MiXCR. The sample contains around 1,500,000 distinct CDR3 sequences, 25% to 30% of which appear only once. This CDR3 is built from 14 residues. In germline, CDR1 is SGHTA, CDR2 FQGNSA. This sequence joins TRBV7-2 and TRBJ2-7, with D unclear. Near its end, the DNA agrees better with TRBJ2-5, so the J call may be wrong. The sample was blood. The receptor's source is a woman in her 30s in good health. The CDR3 protein is CASSRMVIGETQYF. The CDR3 DNA sequence: TGTGCCAGCAGTCGAATGGTGATTGGGGAGACCCAGTACTTC.